The 24 T cell receptor beta chains below come from one sample, sequenced in a study of molecular identifiers for immune sequencing clone quantification. TCRdb itself ran the PCR reads through MiXCR, one entry per CDR3 protein. The data contain about 640,000 distinct CDR3 sequences, around 20% of them singletons. Sequenced material: naive CD8+ T cells from blood, with Jurkat cell RNA spiked in. Subset meaning: FACS-sorted CD8+CD4-CCR7+CD45RA+ naive T cells. These receptors originate from a human donor in good health. Some libraries in this study had Jurkat cell RNA spiked in.

This clonotype has more than one count but fewer than ten. The chain recombines TRBV4-3 with TRBJ1-2; 10 nucleotides align to TRBD1. Germline V lookup: CDR1 LGHNA, CDR2 YSLEER. V lost 0 bases to trimming and J lost 2 bases; unmatched junction nucleotides: 12. This CDR3 has 19 amino acids. DNA of the CDR3: TGCGCCAGCAGCCAAGATCTTGGACAGGGGGTGATTAACAACTATGGCTACACCTTC. Protein product: CASSQDLGQGVINNYGYTF.

Only a few counts were recorded for this clonotype. The V call is TRBV29-1, the J call TRBJ2-1, with D perhaps TRBD1 or TRBD2 (6 bases each). The V and J ends lost 5 bases and 6 bases respectively, with 14 bases between them. Germline loops: CDR1 SQVTM, CDR2 ANQGSEA. The CDR3 covers 13 residues. For the CDR3, the DNA is TGCAGCGTTTCTTCTGGGGGGCGCAATGAGCAGTTCTTC. Its protein product is CSVSSGGRNEQFF.

With regard to this clonotype: A much larger clone is a single base away; this may be a read error. V gene TRBV9 combines with J gene TRBJ2-1, with D unresolved. CDR3 size: 14 residues. Germline lookup yields CDR1 SGDLS and CDR2 YYNGEE. Written as DNA, the CDR3 is TGTGCCAGCAGCCGGACGTACTCCTACAATGGGCAGTTCTTC. It yields the protein CASSRTYSYNGQFF.

The V gene is TRBV2, the J gene TRBJ2-3, with D unresolved. The DNA matches TRBJ1-5 better at its end, which makes the J call doubtful. This CDR3 comprises 15 residues. Germline CDR1 reads SNHLY; CDR2 reads FYNNEI. The CDR3 DNA is TGTGCCAGCAGTGAGTCTAGCGGAAGCACAGATACGCAGCATTTT. Protein sequence: CASSESSGSTDTQHF.

Many counts were recorded for this clonotype. The gene calls are TRBV2 and TRBJ1-5; D ambiguous. Germline V lookup: CDR1 SNHLY, CDR2 FYNNEI. This CDR3 spans 12 amino acids. V was shortened by 3 bases and J by 7 bases, with 7 bases between the two germline ends. The CDR3 spells CASSERSQPQHF. The CDR3 DNA sequence: TGTGCCAGCAGTGAGCGGAGCCAGCCCCAGCATTTT.

This clonotype was counted ten times or more. The V and J genes are TRBV6-5 and TRBJ2-2; D unclear. CDR1 is MNHEY and CDR2 is SVGAGI in the germline V gene. V was shortened by 3 bases and J by 1 base, with 9 bases between the two germline ends. The CDR3 length is 15 residues. CDR3 coding DNA: TGTGCCAGCAGTTATAGGGCCATGAACACCGGGGAGCTGTTTTTT. Its protein product is CASSYRAMNTGELFF.

About this clonotype: An end of the junction differs from the germline gene, which may be a read error. The rearrangement uses TRBV29-1 and TRBJ1-3; 7 bases are shared with TRBD1. CDR3 length: 14 residues. Germline V CDR1 and CDR2: SQVTM, ANQGSEA. In nucleotides, the CDR3 is TGCAGCGTCGTATCGACAGGGACTGGAAACACCGTATATTTT. Translating gives CSVVSTGTGNTVYF. The whole variable domain, remainder taken from reference TRBV29-1 and TRBJ1-3, is SAVISQKPSRDICQRGTSLTIQCQVDSQVTMMFWYRQQPGQSLTLIATANQGSEATYESGFVIDKFPISRPNLTFSTLTVSNMSPEDSSIYLCSVVSTGTGNTVYFGEGSWLTVV.

The gene calls are TRBV27 and TRBJ2-2; D may match TRBD1 or TRBD2 (6 bases each). V lost 6 bases and J 4 bases, leaving 15 bases between the germline ends. The CDR3 is 15 residues long. Per the germline V gene, CDR1 is MNHEY and CDR2 is SMNVEV (reference sequence). In DNA form, the CDR3 reads TGTGCCAGCAGCGAACCGGGGGCAGGCACCGGGGAGCTGTTTTTT. Encoded protein: CASSEPGAGTGELFF.

This clonotype was seen many times. The V gene is TRBV7-6, the J gene TRBJ2-1; D not resolved. The germline V gene has CDR1 SGHVS and CDR2 FNYEAQ. The CDR3 contains 14 residues. V lost 1 base and J 9 bases, leaving 13 bases between the germline ends. The CDR3 spells CASSLESGRAEQFF. Here the CDR3 DNA reads TGTGCCAGCAGCTTAGAGTCAGGACGAGCTGAGCAGTTCTTC.

The rearrangement uses TRBV6-5 and TRBJ2-1, with 10 bases fitting TRBD1. With 8 bases clipped from V and 2 bases from J, the junction kept 9 bases outside the gene matches. The germline CDR1 and CDR2 sequences are MNHEY and SVGAGI. The CDR3 has 16 amino acids. CDR3 in amino acids: CASRESGTGAYNEQFF. The CDR3 coding sequence is TGTGCCAGCCGCGAGTCCGGGACAGGGGCCTACAATGAGCAGTTCTTC.

This clonotype has ten or more counts. The chain is built from TRBV5-1 and TRBJ1-4; D not certain. Between the trimmed V and J ends, which lost 2 bases and 4 bases, there was a span of 9 bases. The CDR3 covers 14 residues. CDR1 and CDR2 (germline): SGHRS, YFSETQ. The CDR3 nucleotides read TGCGCCAGCAGCTTCACAGAATATAATGAAAAACTGTTTTTT. It yields the protein CASSFTEYNEKLFF.

As for this clonotype: This may be a read error: a much more frequent sequence differs by one nucleotide. This chain joins TRBV4-3 and TRBJ2-1; the match to TRBD2 covers 11 bases. Germline CDR1 LGHNA, CDR2 YSLEER. The CDR3 is 17 residues long. The CDR3 DNA sequence: TGCGCCAGCAGCCCTACCGGGACTAGCGGATACTACAGTGAGCAGTTCTTC. Protein product: CASSPTGTSGYYSEQFF.

This clonotype was seen many times. The gene calls are TRBV20-1 and TRBJ1-2, with 7 bases fitting TRBD1. CDR1 is DFQATT and CDR2 is SNEGSKA in the germline V gene (reference sequence). The junction had 1 base not matched to a gene; V was cut back by 0 bases and J by 3 bases. This CDR3 has 13 residues. In DNA form, the CDR3 reads TGCAGTGCTAGAGACGGGACAGACTATGGCTACACCTTC. Translation gives CSARDGTDYGYTF.

V usage is TRBV11-2 and J usage is TRBJ2-3; 8 nucleotides align to TRBD2. The CDR3 is 16 amino acids. Germline CDR1 reads SGHAT; CDR2 reads FQNNGV. The V segment lost 1 base and the J segment 2 bases; nucleotides outside the gene matches: 5. CDR3 residues: CASSLVGSGATDTQYF. CDR3 coding DNA: TGTGCCAGCAGCTTAGTGGGTAGCGGGGCCACAGATACGCAGTATTTT.

This clonotype was recorded many times. The V and J genes are TRBV20-1 and TRBJ2-7, with TRBD1 matching over 7 bases. The CDR3 spans 16 residues. V shed 3 bases and J 0 bases; nucleotides not matched to a gene: 11. Germline lookup yields CDR1 DFQATT and CDR2 SNEGSKA (reference sequence). The CDR3 here is CSARGRRGGSSYEQYF. The CDR3 bases are TGCAGTGCTAGGGGACGGCGAGGGGGCAGCTCCTACGAGCAGTACTTC.

The rearrangement joins TRBV19 to TRBJ2-2; D may be TRBD1 (6 bases). Germline V CDR1 and CDR2: LNHDA, SQIVND (reference sequence). CDR3 length equals 12 residues. The V end lost 7 bases, the J end lost 6 bases, and 9 bases lay between the germline ends. The CDR3 bases are TGTGCCAGTATTAGGGGGTCCGGGGAGCTGTTTTTT. Translated: CASIRGSGELFF. The whole variable domain, filled in from reference TRBV19 and TRBJ2-2, reads DGGITQSPKYLFRKEGQNVTLSCEQNLNHDAMYWYRQDPGQGLRLIYYSQIVNDFQKGDIAEGYSVSREKKESFPLTVTSAQKNPTAFYLCASIRGSGELFFGEGSRLTVL.

The CDR3 loop is CASSVATLAGIGGQFF. The CDR3 nucleotides read TGTGCCAGCAGCGTAGCTACTCTAGCGGGAATCGGTGGGCAGTTCTTC. The gene calls are TRBV9 and TRBJ2-1; the match to TRBD2 covers 9 bases. The germline CDR1 and CDR2 sequences are SGDLS and YYNGEE. V trimming: 0 bases; J trimming: 12 bases; junction bases outside the gene matches: 13. The CDR3 is 16 amino acids.

Remarks on this clonotype: This may be a read error, as it is one base from a much larger clone. The CDR3 sequence: CASNSVKGHNEQFF. DNA of the CDR3: TGTGCCAGCAACTCAGTTAAGGGTCACAATGAGCAGTTCTTC. The genes are TRBV7-2 and TRBJ2-1; no clear D gene. CDR3 size: 14 residues. V dropped 7 bases and J dropped 5 bases, with 15 bases sitting between them. CDR1 SGHTA and CDR2 FQGNSA come from the germline V gene.

This clonotype has a handful of counts. The genes are TRBV19 and TRBJ1-1, with unresolved D. V shed 6 bases and J shed 2 bases, with 10 bases lying between them. The germline V gene has CDR1 LNHDA and CDR2 SQIVND (reference sequence). The CDR3 has 13 amino acids. In DNA, the CDR3 is TGTGCCAGTAGCCCGTCGAAAAACACTGAAGCTTTCTTT. This sequence encodes CASSPSKNTEAFF.

This clonotype was recorded many times. This sequence joins TRBV27 and TRBJ2-3; 7 positions agree with TRBD2. There are 15 residues in the CDR3. Germline V lookup: CDR1 MNHEY, CDR2 SMNVEV (reference sequence). Germline trimming cut 7 bases from V and 6 bases from J; bases unmatched to any gene: 13. The CDR3 sequence: CASMGGVSWRDTQYF. Here the CDR3 DNA reads TGTGCCAGCATGGGAGGGGTCAGCTGGCGCGATACGCAGTATTTT.

The rearrangement links TRBV27 to TRBJ2-5; tentatively, D is TRBD1 or TRBD2 (5 bases each). The V end lost 10 bases, the J end lost 5 bases, and 29 bases lay between the germline ends. This CDR3 is 17 amino acids long. The germline V gene has CDR1 MNHEY and CDR2 SMNVEV (reference sequence). DNA of the CDR3: TGTGCCACCATGGGGGTTATAGGATCTCGACCCGGGGAGACCCAGTACTTC. This sequence encodes CATMGVIGSRPGETQYF.

This clonotype has ten or more counts. V is TRBV30 and J is TRBJ2-1, with a tentative D call TRBD2 (5 bases). CDR1 and CDR2 from the germline V gene are GTSNPN and SVGIG (reference sequence). The length of the CDR3 is 17 residues. Trimming took 0 bases from V and 0 from J, leaving 15 bases between them. CDR3 sequence: CAWSVPRTGSSYNEQFF. As DNA, the CDR3 is TGTGCCTGGAGTGTACCGCGGACTGGAAGCTCCTACAATGAGCAGTTCTTC.

Notes on this clonotype: The junction departs from germline at one end; a sequencing error may be responsible. V is TRBV7-8 and J is TRBJ2-5, with a weak D call TRBD2 (6 bases). The V gene's germline CDR1 is SGHVS and CDR2 FQNEAQ. The CDR3 is 16 amino acids. This CDR3 is CASNPDAGSNQGTQYF. The CDR3 region has the DNA TGTGCCAGCAACCCCGATGCCGGGAGCAACCAAGGGACCCAGTACTTC.

This clonotype was picked up a small number of times. The chain carries TRBV27 and TRBJ2-1, with D maybe TRBD2 (6 bases). Per germline, CDR1 MNHEY and CDR2 SMNVEV (reference sequence). V lost 8 bases to trimming and J lost 13 bases, with 15 bases between them. The CDR3 runs to 11 residues. Written as DNA, the CDR3 is TGTGCCAGCCGATCCGGGACTGCCCAGTTCTTC. Its translation: CASRSGTAQFF.